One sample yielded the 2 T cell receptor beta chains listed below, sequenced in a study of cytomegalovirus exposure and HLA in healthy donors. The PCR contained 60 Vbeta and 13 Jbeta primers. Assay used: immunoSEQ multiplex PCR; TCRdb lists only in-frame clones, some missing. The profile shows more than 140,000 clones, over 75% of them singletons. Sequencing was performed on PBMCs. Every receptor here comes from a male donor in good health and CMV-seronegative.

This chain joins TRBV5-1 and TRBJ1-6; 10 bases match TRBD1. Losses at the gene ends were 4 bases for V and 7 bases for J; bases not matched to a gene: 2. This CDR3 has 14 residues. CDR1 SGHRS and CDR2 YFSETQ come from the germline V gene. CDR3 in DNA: TGCGCCAGCAGCGAGGGACAGGGGAATTCACCCCTCCACTTT. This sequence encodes CASSEGQGNSPLHF.

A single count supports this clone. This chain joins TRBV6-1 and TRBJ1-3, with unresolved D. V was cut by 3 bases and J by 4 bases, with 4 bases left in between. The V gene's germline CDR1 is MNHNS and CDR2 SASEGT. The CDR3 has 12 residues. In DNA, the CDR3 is TGTGCCAGCAGTGAGAGGGGAAACACCATATATTTT. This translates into CASSERGNTIYF.